The source of this T cell receptor beta chain is a study of beta chain features in type 1 diabetes. General study findings and limits: Shortening of TCRB CDR3s, moderate but significant, appeared in all four CD4+ subsets of Type 1 diabetes patients.

Expressed TCRB transcripts were sequenced after all isolated RNA was converted to cDNA. The method was immunoSEQ multiplex PCR; TCRdb's version includes in-frame clones alone and lacks a portion of them. The sample shows hundreds of thousands of clones, over 12% of them seen only once. About this clone: Its antigen is undetermined. Other DNA sequences in this sample translate to the same CDR3.

V was pared by 4 bases and J by 2 bases, with 3 bases between. Germline CDR1 and CDR2: SGHDT and YYEEEE. The CDR3 has 11 amino acids. V and J are TRBV5-6 and TRBJ2-5; no clear D. The source is a man between 18 and 35 years old with type 1 diabetes. Sequencing input: naive CD4+ T cells from blood. In DNA, the CDR3 is TGTGCCAGCAGCCTGCAAGAGACCCAGTACTTC. It codes for CASSLQETQYF.